This TCR beta chain was identified during a study of blood T cell repertoires in COVID-19. Background on the study: Italy, Spain and the United States were the sources of the convalescent and acute COVID-19 samples. The analysed material was cDNA or gDNA that came from T cells, B-cell-depleted T cells, or PBMCs.

In the original processing: Estimation of nucleated cell counts relied on the amplification of reference gene primers. The method was immunoSEQ multiplex PCR; TCRdb's version includes in-frame clones alone and lacks a portion of them. V and J calls and clone size are as listed in that table; D and trimming were resolved from the DNA. The profile shows 200,000 or so clones, around 85% of them singletons. The CDR3 totals 13 residues. Germline V gene data show CDR1 as SGHNT and CDR2 as YYREEE (reference sequence). Trimming removed 5 bases at V and 1 base at J, with 9 bases between. This clone was counted a single time.

The sequenced sample consisted of peripheral blood. The V gene is TRBV5-4, the J gene TRBJ2-5; possibly TRBD2 for D (6 bases). The sequence was obtained from a human donor in a cohort sampled during active COVID-19. DNA for the CDR3: TGTGCCAGCAGAGGAGGGACCCAAGAGACCCAGTACTTC. It codes for CASRGGTQETQYF.